The present TCR beta chain was sequenced within a study of blood T cells in healthy people across ages. Study information: Capture via template switching afforded approximately one barcoded beta molecule per two T cells. Whole-study results and caveats: Estimates of diversity drawn from one million T cells were considered underestimates.

Using a J-beta primer mix together with a sample-barcoded 5' primer, a second PCR was run for 7 to 11 cycles. Template switching added a 12-random-nucleotide identifier to every cDNA molecule. TCRdb recomputed calls from the 5' RACE reads with MiXCR, one row per CDR3 protein. The data show about 1.1 million distinct CDR3 sequences, with around two fifths seen just once and 10% to 15% held by the top ten. Isolation per sample recovered at least 7 million PBMCs. With 0 bases clipped from V and 3 bases from J, the junction kept 14 bases outside the gene matches. The CDR3 runs 19 residues. Germline V gene sequence: CDR1 LGHNA, CDR2 YSLEER. This clonotype was observed many times. Its antigen is not known.

This clonotype originated in a man aged 18 to 29 in good health. J is TRBJ2-3 and V is TRBV4-3, with 8 bases matching TRBD2. Source material: blood. CDR3 amino acids: CASSQDSPGGVLRTDTQYF. DNA for the CDR3: TGCGCCAGCAGCCAAGATTCTCCCGGGGGGGTATTGAGGACAGATACGCAGTATTTT.